Sequencing of this T cell receptor (beta chain) was carried out in a study of CD8 T cells in ankylosing spondylitis. The study, taken as a whole, reports: A motif in TCR beta, a set of seven to nine highly homologous variants, appeared characteristic of ankylosing spondylitis blood.

Construction of TCR beta libraries was performed using quantitative 5'-RACE with molecular barcodes. TCRdb passed the 5' RACE reads through MiXCR, listing each CDR3 protein once. The table shows 450,000 or so distinct CDR3 sequences, with 25% to 30% occurring only once. V lost 3 bases to trimming and J lost 3 bases, with 6 bases between them. CDR1 is DFQATT, CDR2 SNEGSKA, per germline (reference sequence). The CDR3 contains 12 residues. Concerning this clonotype itself: Its cognate antigen is unknown.

The rearrangement links TRBV20-1 to TRBJ1-5; no clear D. The sample was blood, either unsorted or a sorted T cell fraction (not recorded which). This sequence originates from a male donor with ankylosing spondylitis. The CDR3 sequence is CSASRLNQPQHF. The CDR3 bases are TGCAGTGCTAGTCGACTCAATCAGCCCCAGCATTTT.